A selection of T cell receptor beta chains follows, all from one sample in a study of blood T cells in healthy people across ages. TCRdb redid the calling of the 5' RACE reads with MiXCR, one entry per CDR3 protein. The sample yields hundreds of thousands of distinct CDR3 sequences, approximately 30% seen once. The sample consisted of blood. The receptors stem from a woman of 80 years or more in good health. Both conserved end residues are part of each CDR3. Each record gives: V gene, clone size, J gene, D gene, CDR3 protein, CDR3 DNA. D genes are given only for firm matches. Expanded clones get a size class; other rows say once, few or many, or leave the size out.

>TRBV29-1|NA|TRBJ1-1|NA
CSVARDKNTEAFF
TGCAGCGTCGCCCGGGACAAGAACACTGAAGCTTTCTTT
>TRBV5-1|NA|TRBJ2-7|NA
CASSRGSYNEQYF
TGCGCCAGCAGCCGAGGATCCTACAATGAGCAGTACTTC
>TRBV28|NA|TRBJ2-7|TRBD2
CASSLGLAVTYEQYF
TGTGCCAGCAGTTTAGGGCTAGCGGTTACCTACGAGCAGTACTTC
>TRBV5-1|many|TRBJ2-7|TRBD2
CASSSSAGGTYEQYF
TGCGCCAGCAGCTCCTCAGCGGGGGGTACCTACGAGCAGTACTTC
>TRBV5-1|NA|TRBJ2-5|NA
CASSLDQGFQETQYF
TGCGCCAGCAGCTTGGATCAGGGGTTCCAAGAGACCCAGTACTTC
>TRBV12-3/TRBV12-4|many|TRBJ2-3|TRBD1
CASSPGQSGSTDTQYF
TGTGCCAGCAGTCCGGGACAGTCGGGGAGCACAGATACGCAGTATTTT
>TRBV3-1|NA|TRBJ1-3|NA
CASSQVGGNTIYF
TGTGCCAGCAGCCAAGTAGGGGGAAACACCATATATTTT
>TRBV3-1|NA|TRBJ1-1|NA
CASSLNSPTEAFF
TGTGCCAGCAGCCTGAACAGCCCCACTGAAGCTTTCTTT
>TRBV6-5|NA|TRBJ2-2|NA
CASSQSRGPNTGELFF
TGTGCCAGCAGTCAAAGTCGGGGGCCGAACACCGGGGAGCTGTTTTTT
>TRBV27|NA|TRBJ2-5|TRBD1
CASTKNSGQGRHNEQYF
TGTGCCAGCACCAAAAATTCGGGACAGGGGCGCCACAATGAGCAGTACTTC
>TRBV30|many|TRBJ2-3|NA
CAWSPWGADTQYF
TGTGCCTGGAGTCCCTGGGGGGCAGATACGCAGTATTTT
>TRBV7-2|many|TRBJ1-2|NA
CASSLDEWDGYTF
TGTGCCAGCAGCTTAGACGAATGGGATGGCTACACCTTC
>TRBV9|NA|TRBJ1-1|NA
CASSVATLTGEAFF
TGTGCCAGCAGCGTAGCTACCCTCACAGGGGAAGCTTTCTTT
>TRBV7-9|NA|TRBJ1-1|TRBD1
CASSPKGARTEAFF
TGTGCCAGCAGCCCGAAGGGGGCGCGCACTGAAGCTTTCTTT
>TRBV20-1|many|TRBJ2-5|NA
CSASNGGGSETQYF
TGCAGTGCTAGTAACGGGGGTGGGTCGGAGACCCAGTACTTC
>TRBV12-3/TRBV12-4|many|TRBJ2-7|NA
CASSRQSSYEQYF
TGTGCCAGCAGCCGACAGAGCTCCTACGAGCAGTACTTC
>TRBV14|few|TRBJ1-5|NA
CASSQEDSRRSTQHF
TGTGCCAGCAGCCAAGAAGACAGCAGAAGGTCGACCCAGCATTTT
>TRBV5-6|NA|TRBJ1-1|NA
CASSLAPGNGAFF
TGTGCCAGCAGCTTGGCCCCGGGGAACGGGGCTTTCTTT
>TRBV6-1|many|TRBJ1-2|NA
CASSERRQLIGYTF
TGTGCCAGCAGTGAAAGAAGGCAGTTAATAGGCTACACCTTC
>TRBV5-6|many|TRBJ2-7|NA
CASSLAPGYEQYF
TGTGCCAGCAGCTTGGCTCCGGGTTACGAGCAGTACTTC
>TRBV5-5|NA|TRBJ1-1|NA
CASSFSATEAFF
TGTGCCAGCAGCTTTTCAGCCACTGAAGCTTTCTTT
>TRBV6-6|NA|TRBJ2-1|TRBD2
CASRSAGDNEQFF
TGTGCCAGCAGGTCCGCGGGGGACAATGAGCAGTTCTTC
>TRBV6-6|NA|TRBJ1-3|NA
CASSYPGAGNTIYF
TGTGCCAGCAGTTACCCTGGAGCTGGAAACACCATATATTTT
>TRBV20-1|NA|TRBJ1-3|NA
CSARGATGNTIYF
TGCAGTGCCAGGGGCGCTACTGGAAACACCATATATTTT
>TRBV5-5|few|TRBJ1-6|NA
CASTRSGDLDSPLHF
TGTGCCAGCACCCGATCGGGGGACTTAGATTCACCCCTCCACTTT
>TRBV2|few|TRBJ1-6|NA
CASSESPAGHNSPLHF
TGTGCCAGCAGTGAATCCCCAGCAGGGCATAATTCACCCCTCCACTTT
>TRBV20-1|many|TRBJ2-7|NA
CSARDGSDRVLGEQYF
TGCAGTGCTAGAGACGGAAGCGACCGGGTTTTGGGCGAGCAGTACTTC
>TRBV9|NA|TRBJ1-1|NA
CASSVGPDLNTEAFF
TGTGCCAGCAGCGTAGGTCCGGACCTGAACACTGAAGCTTTCTTT
>TRBV5-1|NA|TRBJ1-4|NA
CASSLDPGEKLFF
TGCGCCAGCAGCTTGGACCCTGGGGAAAAACTGTTTTTT
>TRBV7-3|NA|TRBJ2-1|TRBD2
CASSPIAGGLNEQFF
TGTGCCAGCAGCCCTATAGCGGGGGGGCTCAATGAGCAGTTCTTC
>TRBV4-1|few|TRBJ1-4|TRBD1
CASSQDGPHSDRGGEKLFF
TGCGCCAGCAGCCAAGACGGACCTCATTCCGACAGGGGAGGAGAAAAACTGTTTTTT
>TRBV5-1|few|TRBJ1-4|TRBD1
CASSLEGQGARLGEKLFF
TGCGCCAGCAGCTTGGAGGGACAGGGGGCGCGCCTTGGTGAAAAACTGTTTTTT
>TRBV5-6|NA|TRBJ1-6|TRBD1
CASGSGGLLDNSPLHF
TGTGCCAGCGGCTCAGGGGGGTTGCTGGATAATTCACCCCTCCACTTT
>TRBV28|many|TRBJ2-1|TRBD2
CASSSPGGGSYNEQFF
TGTGCCAGCAGTTCCCCGGGGGGGGGCTCCTACAATGAGCAGTTCTTC
>TRBV21-1|few|TRBJ1-6|NA
CASSPTGGLSSFSPLHF
TGTGCCAGCAGTCCTACAGGGGGGCTTAGCTCATTTTCACCCCTCCACTTT
>TRBV7-2|NA|TRBJ2-7|TRBD1
CASSITGERSYEQYF
TGTGCCAGCAGCATAACAGGGGAACGGTCCTACGAGCAGTACTTC
>TRBV20-1|NA|TRBJ2-3|NA
CSARGDLHSTDTQYF
TGCAGTGCTAGAGGGGACCTACATAGCACAGATACGCAGTATTTT
>TRBV9|many|TRBJ1-2|NA
CASSVGPSTRVGYGYTF
TGTGCCAGCAGCGTAGGTCCCTCCACAAGGGTCGGCTATGGCTACACCTTC
>TRBV7-2|many|TRBJ2-6|TRBD1
CASSQDRAGANVLTF
TGTGCCAGCAGCCAGGACAGGGCTGGGGCCAACGTCCTGACTTTC